What follows describes a single TCR beta chain. Antigen specificity is unknown. These data are taken from a study of Ad26.COV2.S vaccination and SARS-CoV-2 variants. Study-wide context: Intramuscular Ad26.COV2.S at 5x10^10 or 1x10^11 viral particles.

The junction had 2 bases not matched to a gene; V was cut back by 2 bases and J by 0 bases. The CDR3 loop spans 15 amino acids. CDR1 and CDR2 (germline): SGHTA, FQGTGA. Study outcomes and limitations: Spike-specific TCR breadth was greater in vaccine than placebo recipients. Overall T cell responses may have been underestimated by the analyses of TCR breadth and depth.

Stated treatment: roughly 19 received Ad26.COV2.S at low or high dose, single or two shots; roughly 5 received placebo; per-sample allocation not given. It was on day 63 after the first vaccine or placebo injection that samples were taken. Data came from immunoSEQ multiplex PCR; TCRdb stores just in-frame clones and leaves some out. The sample consists of about 680,000 clones, more than 80% of them appearing once. This TCR derives from a person aged 18-60 years who received the Ad26.COV2.S COVID-19 vaccine or a placebo. The chain uses TRBV7-3 and TRBJ2-7; 9 bases align to TRBD2. The source was peripheral blood, collected in a trial of Ad26.COV2.S vaccine versus placebo. The CDR3 loop is CASSLAGGPSYEQYF. DNA of the CDR3: TGTGCCAGCAGCTTAGCGGGGGGGCCCTCCTACGAGCAGTACTTC.